This T cell receptor (beta chain) was documented in a study of human T cells and chemical hapten exposure. TCRdb re-called the RACE reads with MiXCR, one entry per CDR3 protein. The sample carries more than 65,000 distinct CDR3 sequences, 25% to 40% recorded once. Time point indicated: patch test 1, 2 weeks after DPC sensitization. Noted treatment: therapeutic diphenylcyclopropenone sensitization with weekly scalp DPC. The V end lost 3 bases, the J end lost 5 bases, and 9 bases lay between the germline ends. Germline V lookup: CDR1 LNHDA, CDR2 SQIVND (reference sequence). This CDR3 has 13 residues. Sequenced material: whole blood, taken in connection with sensitization to the hapten diphenylcyclopropenone (DPC). J is TRBJ2-3 and V is TRBV19; D unresolved. This clonotype was obtained from a man between 40 and 49 years old with alopecia areata. Some clones in this sample may be carry-over from other donors' samples. CDR3 region: CASSIQGGDTQYF. CDR3 DNA sequence: TGTGCCAGTAGTATCCAAGGCGGAGATACGCAGTATTTT. Based on the CDR3 plus reference TRBV19 and TRBJ2-3, the full variable domain is DGGITQSPKYLFRKEGQNVTLSCEQNLNHDAMYWYRQDPGQGLRLIYYSQIVNDFQKGDIAEGYSVSREKKESFPLTVTSAQKNPTAFYLCASSIQGGDTQYFGPGTRLTVL.